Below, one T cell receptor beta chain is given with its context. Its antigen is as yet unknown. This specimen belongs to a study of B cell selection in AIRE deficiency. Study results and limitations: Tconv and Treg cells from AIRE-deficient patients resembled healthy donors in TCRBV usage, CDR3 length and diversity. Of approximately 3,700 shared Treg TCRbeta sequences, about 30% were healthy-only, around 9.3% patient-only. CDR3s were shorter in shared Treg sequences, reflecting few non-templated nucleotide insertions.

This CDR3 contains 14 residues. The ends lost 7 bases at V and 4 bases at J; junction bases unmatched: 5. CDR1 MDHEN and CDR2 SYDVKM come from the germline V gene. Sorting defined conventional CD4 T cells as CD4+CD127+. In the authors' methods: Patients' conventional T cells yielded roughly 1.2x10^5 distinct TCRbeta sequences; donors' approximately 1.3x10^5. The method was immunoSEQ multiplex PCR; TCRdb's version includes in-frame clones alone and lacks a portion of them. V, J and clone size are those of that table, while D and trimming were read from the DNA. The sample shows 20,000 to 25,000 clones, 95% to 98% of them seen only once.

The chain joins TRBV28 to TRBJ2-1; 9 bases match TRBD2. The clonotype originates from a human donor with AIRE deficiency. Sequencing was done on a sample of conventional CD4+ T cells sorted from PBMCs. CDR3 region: CASKAGGYYNEQFF. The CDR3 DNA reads TGTGCCAGCAAAGCGGGAGGTTATTACAATGAGCAGTTCTTC.